Listed here is a single T cell receptor beta chain. Its target is unknown. These data belong to a study of T-cell memory formation after mild COVID-19. Notes on the study in general: Clones contracting day 15 to 85 were balanced CD4/CD8; later expanders leaned CD4+. There was no confirmation that second-wave clones peaking on day 37 were SARS-CoV-2 specific.

Sample barcodes and UMIs were carried by the TCR alpha and TCR beta cDNA libraries that 5'RACE generated with constant-segment primers. In TCRdb, the 5' RACE reads were re-called with MiXCR into one record per CDR3 protein. The sample includes a few hundred thousand distinct CDR3 sequences, roughly an eighth of them seen just once. The germline V gene has CDR1 LGHNA and CDR2 YSLEER. V lost 5 bases, J lost 8 bases, and 18 bases lay in between. The CDR3 spans 14 residues. The chain couples TRBV4-3 to TRBJ1-2; the D gene is possibly TRBD1 (5 bases). This receptor was obtained from a young man who had mild COVID-19 (a few samples of this study predate the infection). Cell type and time point are not known. Sequencing was performed on PBMCs or a T cell subset sorted from them (not recorded which). CDR3 region: CASSIDSTTGGYTF. The CDR3 region has the DNA TGCGCCAGCAGCATCGACAGCACTACGGGCGGCTACACCTTC.